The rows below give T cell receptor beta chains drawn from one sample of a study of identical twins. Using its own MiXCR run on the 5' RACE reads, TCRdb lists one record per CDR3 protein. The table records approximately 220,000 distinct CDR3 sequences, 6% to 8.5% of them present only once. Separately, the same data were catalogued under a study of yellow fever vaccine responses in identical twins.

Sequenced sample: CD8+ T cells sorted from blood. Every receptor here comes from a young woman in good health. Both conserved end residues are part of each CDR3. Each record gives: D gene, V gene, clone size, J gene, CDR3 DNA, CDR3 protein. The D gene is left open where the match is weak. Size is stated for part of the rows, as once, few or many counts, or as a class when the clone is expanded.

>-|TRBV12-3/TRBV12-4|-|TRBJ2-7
TGTGCCAGCAGCCCGGGGGTCAGCTACGAGCAGTACTTC
CASSPGVSYEQYF
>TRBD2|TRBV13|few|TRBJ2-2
TGTGCCAGCAGCCAGGGACTAGCGGGGGGCCCGAACACCGGGGAGCTGTTTTTT
CASSQGLAGGPNTGELFF
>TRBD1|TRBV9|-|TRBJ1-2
TGTGCCAGCAGCGGCCGGGACAGGGTTTCCCATAACTATGGCTACACCTTC
CASSGRDRVSHNYGYTF
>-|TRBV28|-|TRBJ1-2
TGTGCCAGCAGTAACCACGTAGGGTCGAACTATGGCTACACCTTC
CASSNHVGSNYGYTF
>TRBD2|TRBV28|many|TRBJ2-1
TGTGCCAGCAGTTTTCCAGGGACTAGCGGGATTATCTCCTACAATGAGCAGTTCTTC
CASSFPGTSGIISYNEQFF
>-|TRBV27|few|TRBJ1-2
TGTGCCAGCAGTAATACTAGGGGAGGTGGCTACACCTTC
CASSNTRGGGYTF
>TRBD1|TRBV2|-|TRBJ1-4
TGTGCCAGCAGTGAAGTAGGCAGGGGGACGGGAGGTGAAAAACTGTTTTTT
CASSEVGRGTGGEKLFF
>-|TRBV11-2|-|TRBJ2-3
TGTGCCAGCAGCGAACTAGTGGCGGATACGCAGTATTTT
CASSELVADTQYF
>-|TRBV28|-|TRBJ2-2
TGTGCCAGCACCCTCCTGGGGGGAACAGGGGCTCCCGGGGAGCTGTTTTTT
CASTLLGGTGAPGELFF
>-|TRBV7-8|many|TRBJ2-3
TGTGCCAGCAGCAGCAAGATGACAGATACGCAGTATTTT
CASSSKMTDTQYF
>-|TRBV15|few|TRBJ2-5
TGTGCCACCAGCAGAGGCCTCGGACAGATAGAAGAGACCCAGTACTTC
CATSRGLGQIEETQYF
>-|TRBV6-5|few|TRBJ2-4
TGTGCCAGCAGTTCCCAGGGGGCCAAAAACATTCAGTACTTC
CASSSQGAKNIQYF
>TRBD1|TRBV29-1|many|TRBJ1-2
TGCAGCGTTGGGGGACAGGGGAAGGAAGGCTACACCTTC
CSVGGQGKEGYTF
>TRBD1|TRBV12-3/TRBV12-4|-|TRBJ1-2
TGTGCCAGCAGTTTCAGTACAGGGGATGGCTACACCTTC
CASSFSTGDGYTF
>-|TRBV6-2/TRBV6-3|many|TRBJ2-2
TGTGCCAGCAGTCCCGCAGACAGCCCGCCGAACACCGGGGAGCTGTTTTTT
CASSPADSPPNTGELFF
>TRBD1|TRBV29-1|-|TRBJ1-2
TGCAGCGTTGAAGCCGGGACAGAGTATGGCTACACCTTC
CSVEAGTEYGYTF
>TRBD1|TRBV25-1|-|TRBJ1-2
TGTGCCAGCAGTGAATTTGGGACAGGGGGCAATGGCTACACCTTC
CASSEFGTGGNGYTF
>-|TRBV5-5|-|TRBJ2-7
TGTGCCAGCAGCCCCCGGGACTCTGGGGCCTACGAGCAGTACTTC
CASSPRDSGAYEQYF
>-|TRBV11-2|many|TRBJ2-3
TGTGCCAGCAGCTTATTAGGCGGGGCAGGGGTCCTCGCAGATACGCAGTATTTT
CASSLLGGAGVLADTQYF
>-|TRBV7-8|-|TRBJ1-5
TGTGCCAGCAGTCTGCCGCCGGGGGGGGTAGGCAATCAGCCCCAGCATTTT
CASSLPPGGVGNQPQHF
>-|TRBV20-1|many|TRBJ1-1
TGCAGTGCTAGAGTAGACAAGGCCACTGAAGCTTTCTTT
CSARVDKATEAFF
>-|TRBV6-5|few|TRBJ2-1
TGTGCCAGCGGGATCGGTCGAAATGAGCAGTTCTTC
CASGIGRNEQFF
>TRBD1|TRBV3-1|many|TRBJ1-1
TGTGCCAGCAGCTATACAGGGGAGGCAGCTTTCTTT
CASSYTGEAAFF
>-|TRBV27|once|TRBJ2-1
TGTGCCAGCGCCCCGGGAGCGCGTATCGGGGCGCAAATCAATGAGCAGTTCTTC
CASAPGARIGAQINEQFF
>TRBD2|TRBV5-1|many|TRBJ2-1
TGCGCCAGCAGCCATTCAGCGGGAGGGCTTTATTCGCTCAATGAGCAGTTCTTC
CASSHSAGGLYSLNEQFF
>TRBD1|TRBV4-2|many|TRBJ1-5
TGTGCCAGCAGCGCCGGACAGGGGGGCAGGTCCCAGCATTTT
CASSAGQGGRSQHF
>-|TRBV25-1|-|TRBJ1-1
TGTGCCAGCAGTGACACGATAGGTACCGAAGCTTTCTTT
CASSDTIGTEAFF
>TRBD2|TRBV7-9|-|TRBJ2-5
TGTGCCAGCAGCGCCCCGGGGGGGCGGGAGACCCAGTACTTC
CASSAPGGRETQYF